This TCR beta chain was captured in a study of blood T cells in healthy people across ages. Primers used in a second PCR of about 6 to 11 cycles were a sample-barcoded 5' primer and a J-beta primer mix. TCRdb re-called the 5' RACE reads through MiXCR, storing one row per CDR3 protein. The sample gives roughly 1.6 million distinct CDR3 sequences, about 32% of which show up once; about 11% is in the top ten. The CDR3 totals 12 residues. Germline CDR1 SNHLY, CDR2 FYNNEI. V lost 8 bases and J 5 bases, leaving 10 bases between the germline ends. The receptor was derived from a woman aged 30 to 39 in good health. Material: blood. V gene TRBV2 combines with J gene TRBJ2-1; D is unresolved. CDR3 sequence reads: CASPPGNNEQFF. The CDR3 DNA reads as TGTGCCAGCCCCCCTGGCAACAATGAGCAGTTCTTC.